This T cell receptor beta chain was recorded in a study of blood T cell repertoires in COVID-19. At the level of the study: T cells, B-cell-depleted T cells, or PBMCs provided the cDNA or gDNA that served as material.

The CDR3 runs to 13 residues. V was shortened by 6 bases and J by 5 bases, with 13 bases between the two germline ends. TCRdb's copy holds only in-frame clones and misses some; the assay was immunoSEQ multiplex PCR. Of 150,000 to 200,000 clones in the sample, around 82% are singletons; the top ten hold around 2%. This chain uses TRBV12-3 or TRBV12-4 with TRBJ1-1; no clear D gene. The sequenced sample consisted of peripheral blood. The sequence derives from an elderly woman with acute or convalescent COVID-19. The CDR3 DNA is TGTGCCAGCAGCAGGAGGATATCAACTGAAGCTTTCTTT. Translated: CASSRRISTEAFF.